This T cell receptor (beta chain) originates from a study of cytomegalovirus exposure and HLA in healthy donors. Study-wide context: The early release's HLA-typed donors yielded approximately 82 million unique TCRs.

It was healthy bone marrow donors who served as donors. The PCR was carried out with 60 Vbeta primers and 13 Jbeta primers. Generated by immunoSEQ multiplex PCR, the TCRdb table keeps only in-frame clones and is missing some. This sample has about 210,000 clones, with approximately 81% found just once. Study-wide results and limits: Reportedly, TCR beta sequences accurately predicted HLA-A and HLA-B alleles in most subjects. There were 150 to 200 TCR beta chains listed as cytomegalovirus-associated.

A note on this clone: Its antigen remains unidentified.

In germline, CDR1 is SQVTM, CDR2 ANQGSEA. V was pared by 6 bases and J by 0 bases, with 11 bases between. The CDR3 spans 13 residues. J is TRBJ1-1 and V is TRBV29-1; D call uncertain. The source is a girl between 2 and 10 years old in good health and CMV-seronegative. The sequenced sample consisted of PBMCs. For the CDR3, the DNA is TGCAGCGTCCGGACTTCCTTGAACACTGAAGCTTTCTTT. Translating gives CSVRTSLNTEAFF.